Presented here are 20 T cell receptor beta chains from one specimen sequenced in a study of T cells after yellow fever vaccination. Each CDR3 protein gets one entry after TCRdb re-called the 5' RACE reads with MiXCR. The sample has 310,000 or so distinct CDR3 sequences, roughly 3.5% seen once. The material sequenced was PBMCs, taken on the day of the yellow fever booster vaccination. The receptors stem from a man in his late teens or twenties who received the YFV17D yellow fever vaccine.

This clonotype was seen many times. The chain is built from TRBV7-6 and TRBJ2-3; 10 bases map to TRBD2. This CDR3 is 17 amino acids long. Germline V gene sequence: CDR1 SGHVS, CDR2 FNYEAQ. The trim removed 3 bases at V and 2 bases at J, leaving 8 bases unmatched. The CDR3 nucleotides read TGTGCCAGCAGCTTGTCTAGCGGGGGTTTGATCACAGATACGCAGTATTTT. It is translated as CASSLSSGGLITDTQYF.

This chain connects TRBV5-4 to TRBJ1-1; possibly TRBD1 for D (6 bases). The germline V and J ends were trimmed by 0 bases and 8 bases, with 14 bases remaining between them. The CDR3 loop spans 14 amino acids. Germline V gene sequence: CDR1 SGHNT, CDR2 YYREEE (reference sequence). The CDR3 reads CASSLESRGQEAFF. The DNA of the CDR3 is TGTGCCAGCAGCTTGGAATCACGGGGGCAGGAAGCTTTCTTT.

As to this clonotype: This may be a read error, as it is one base from a much larger clone. The rearrangement links TRBV29-1 to TRBJ2-2, with D tentatively TRBD1 or TRBD2 (5 bases each). This CDR3 spans 12 amino acids. Germline V gives CDR1 SQVTM, CDR2 ANQGSEA. The chain's CDR3 is CSAAGTTGELSF. CDR3 DNA sequence: TGCAGCGCCGCAGGGACGACCGGGGAGCTGTCTTTT.

This clonotype has just a few counts. The chain carries TRBV27 and TRBJ2-2, with 11 nucleotides matching TRBD1. The CDR3 has 16 amino acids. V shed 0 bases, J shed 4 bases, and the junction held 1 base outside the gene matches. Germline V gene sequence: CDR1 MNHEY, CDR2 SMNVEV (reference sequence). The CDR3 DNA follows: TGTGCCAGCAGTTTATCGGGGACAGGGGGCACCGGGGAGCTGTTTTTT. It translates to CASSLSGTGGTGELFF.

This clonotype occurred many times. The chain has TRBV4-3 and TRBJ1-2; 7 bases map to TRBD1. Germline CDR1 is LGHNA and CDR2 is YSLEER. The CDR3 loop spans 16 amino acids. V trimming: 1 base; J trimming: 8 bases; junction bases outside the gene matches: 13. CDR3 amino acids: CASSQATTQGSVGYTF. CDR3 sequence (DNA): TGCGCCAGCAGCCAAGCCACCACACAGGGGTCGGTAGGCTACACCTTC.

The CDR3 DNA is TGTGCCAGCAGCTTTTCTGCAGGGGGGGATTCACCCCTCCACTTT. Protein sequence: CASSFSAGGDSPLHF. The V gene is TRBV7-9, the J gene TRBJ1-6; TRBD1 matches 7 bases. Trimming at V came to 3 bases and at J to 8 bases, leaving 7 bases not matched to a gene. The CDR3 consists of 15 residues. Germline loops: CDR1 SEHNR, CDR2 FQNEAQ (reference sequence).

This clonotype was detected only a few times. The V call is TRBV11-2, the J call TRBJ2-7; D remains ambiguous. The CDR3 contains 13 residues. Per the germline V gene, CDR1 is SGHAT and CDR2 is FQNNGV. The germline V and J ends were trimmed by 5 bases and 3 bases, with 11 bases remaining between them. The CDR3 region has the DNA TGTGCCAGCAGCCTAAATTTTTTCTACGAGCAGTACGTC. Protein: CASSLNFFYEQYV.

In its sample, this clonotype was seen many times. The chain combines TRBV10-3 with TRBJ1-2; a weak D match, TRBD1 (6 bases). CDR1 ENHRY and CDR2 SYGVKD come from the germline V gene. CDR3 length equals 14 residues. V gave up 2 bases and J gave up 4 bases, with 11 bases separating them. The CDR3 DNA reads TGTGCCATCAGTGAGCCGGACAGATTCTATGGCTACACCTTC. Translated: CAISEPDRFYGYTF.

This clonotype came up many times. This rearrangement joins TRBV9 to TRBJ2-3; D is perhaps TRBD1 or TRBD2 (5 bases each). V shed 4 bases and J shed 2 bases, with 17 bases lying between them. CDR3 length equals 16 residues. Germline loops: CDR1 SGDLS, CDR2 YYNGEE. The chain's CDR3 is CASSPSGGVITDTQYF. The DNA of the CDR3 is TGTGCCAGCAGCCCGAGTGGGGGAGTCATCACAGATACGCAGTATTTT.

In its sample, this clonotype was seen many times. The rearrangement uses TRBV7-9 and TRBJ1-1, with 8 bases fitting TRBD1. With 1 base clipped from V and 0 bases from J, the junction kept 4 bases outside the gene matches. The CDR3 has 16 residues. Germline V gene lookup returns CDR1 SEHNR and CDR2 FQNEAQ (reference sequence). CDR3 loop: CASSLGGTGMNTEAFF. DNA for the CDR3: TGTGCCAGCAGCTTAGGTGGGACAGGTATGAACACTGAAGCTTTCTTT.

This clonotype was picked up a small number of times. The chain is built from TRBV20-1 and TRBJ1-6, with D perhaps TRBD1 (6 bases). V gave up 6 bases and J gave up 7 bases, with 13 bases separating them. The CDR3 is made up of 13 amino acids. Germline V gives CDR1 DFQATT, CDR2 SNEGSKA (reference sequence). Here the CDR3 reads CSAKQGSNSPLHF. The CDR3 coding sequence is TGCAGTGCGAAACAGGGAAGCAATTCACCCCTCCACTTT.

The chain employs TRBV5-1 and TRBJ1-2; the D gene is possibly TRBD1 (6 bases). Trimming stripped 0 bases from V and 6 bases from J, with 21 bases between. The germline CDR1 and CDR2 sequences are SGHRS and YFSETQ. This CDR3 is built from 17 residues. The CDR3 DNA reads as TGCGCCAGCAGCTTGGCCAAAAACCGGGACATTCAGGATGGCTACACCTTC. Its translation is CASSLAKNRDIQDGYTF.

This clonotype was observed a few times. V usage is TRBV10-3 and J usage is TRBJ1-2; maybe TRBD1 (6 bases). The V gene's germline CDR1 is ENHRY and CDR2 SYGVKD. The ends were cut back, 3 bases at V and 4 bases at J, with 12 bases in the middle. CDR3 length: 14 residues. CDR3 sequence (DNA): TGTGCCATCAGTGATGGGGGGCAGGGCTATGGCTACACCTTC. As protein: CAISDGGQGYGYTF.

The sample holds a few counts of this clonotype. The chain carries TRBV18 and TRBJ2-5, with D unresolved. The V end lost 0 bases, the J end lost 5 bases, and 10 bases lay between the germline ends. The CDR3 sequence is 14 residues long. CDR1 and CDR2 (germline): KGHSH, LQKENI. The CDR3 region is CASSPPGQRETQYF. As DNA, the CDR3 is TGTGCCAGCTCACCACCAGGGCAGAGGGAGACCCAGTACTTC.

This clonotype was observed many times. V gene TRBV6-5 combines with J gene TRBJ2-3; D tentatively reads TRBD1 or TRBD2 (6 bases each). Trimming took off 4 bases at V and 2 bases at J, with 16 bases between the two ends. The CDR3 has 16 amino acids. Germline lookup yields CDR1 MNHEY and CDR2 SVGAGI. This chain's CDR3 is CASSSVRGPYTDTQYF. As DNA, the CDR3 is TGTGCCAGCAGTTCGGTCCGGGGGCCATACACAGATACGCAGTATTTT.

The chain links TRBV29-1 to TRBJ2-7; TRBD1 matches 8 bases. The CDR3 spans 12 residues. V was clipped by 6 bases and J by 0 bases; unmatched bases: 1. Germline-derived CDR1 and CDR2 are SQVTM and ANQGSEA. The chain's CDR3 is CSVGTGSYEQYF. CDR3 bases: TGCAGCGTGGGGACAGGCTCCTACGAGCAGTACTTC.

The chain couples TRBV3-1 to TRBJ1-4, with no clear D. The CDR3 extends over 17 amino acids. With 3 bases removed from V and 7 bases from J, the gap between germline ends came to 21 bases. Germline V lookup: CDR1 LGHDT, CDR2 YNNKEL (reference sequence). The CDR3 is CASSQDTPSLQSEKLFF. As DNA, the CDR3 is TGTGCCAGCAGCCAGGATACCCCGTCATTGCAGTCTGAAAAACTGTTTTTT.

The chain uses TRBV7-2 and TRBJ1-1; a weak D match, TRBD1 (6 bases). The germline CDR1 and CDR2 sequences are SGHTA and FQGNSA. The CDR3 is 13 amino acids. V was cut by 5 bases and J by 1 base, with 8 bases left in between. The CDR3, as DNA: TGTGCCAGCAGCCCAGGGGCGAACACTGAAGCTTTCTTT. Protein: CASSPGANTEAFF.

This clonotype was recorded at least ten times. J is TRBJ2-1 and V is TRBV6-4, with a possible D match to TRBD1 (6 bases). CDR1 is MRHNA, CDR2 SNTAGT, per germline. This CDR3 is built from 15 residues. The V end lost 3 bases, the J end lost 1 base, and 10 bases lay between the germline ends. CDR3 region: CASSEGQGSYNEQFF. CDR3 DNA: TGTGCCAGCAGTGAGGGGCAGGGGTCCTACAATGAGCAGTTCTTC.

This clonotype was observed a handful of times. The rearrangement uses TRBV7-9 and TRBJ1-1; tentative D call: TRBD1 (6 bases). Germline V CDR1 and CDR2: SEHNR, FQNEAQ (reference sequence). This CDR3 is built from 16 residues. Trimming cost V 3 bases and J 4 bases, with 18 bases left between them. CDR3 nucleotide sequence: TGTGCCAGCAGCTTCGTGGGGTGGAAGGGGGGCACTGAAGCTTTCTTT. This codes for CASSFVGWKGGTEAFF.